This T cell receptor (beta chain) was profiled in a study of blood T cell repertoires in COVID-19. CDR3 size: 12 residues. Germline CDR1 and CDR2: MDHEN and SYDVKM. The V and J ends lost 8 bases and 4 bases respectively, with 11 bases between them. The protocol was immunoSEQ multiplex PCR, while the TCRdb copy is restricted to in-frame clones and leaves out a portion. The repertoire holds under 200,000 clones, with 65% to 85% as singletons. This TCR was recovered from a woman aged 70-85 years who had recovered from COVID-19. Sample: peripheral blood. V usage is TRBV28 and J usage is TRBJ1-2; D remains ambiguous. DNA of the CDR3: TGTGCCAGCGAGATTGTTCCCTATGGCTACACCTTC. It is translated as CASEIVPYGYTF.